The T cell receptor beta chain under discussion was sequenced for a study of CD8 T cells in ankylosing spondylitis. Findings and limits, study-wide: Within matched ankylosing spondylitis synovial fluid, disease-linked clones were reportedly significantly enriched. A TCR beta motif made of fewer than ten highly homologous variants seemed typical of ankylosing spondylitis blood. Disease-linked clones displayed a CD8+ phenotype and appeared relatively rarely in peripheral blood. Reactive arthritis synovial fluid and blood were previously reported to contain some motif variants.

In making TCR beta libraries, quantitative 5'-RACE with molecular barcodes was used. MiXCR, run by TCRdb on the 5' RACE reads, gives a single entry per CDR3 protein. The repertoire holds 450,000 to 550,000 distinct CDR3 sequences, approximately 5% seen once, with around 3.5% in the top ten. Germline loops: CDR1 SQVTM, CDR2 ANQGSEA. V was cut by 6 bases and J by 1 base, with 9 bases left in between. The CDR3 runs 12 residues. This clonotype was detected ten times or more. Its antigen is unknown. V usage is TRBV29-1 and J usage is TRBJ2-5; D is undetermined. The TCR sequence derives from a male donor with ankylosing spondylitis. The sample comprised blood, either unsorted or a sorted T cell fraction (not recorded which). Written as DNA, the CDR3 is TGCAGCGTATCAAGGCCCCAAGAGACCCAGTACTTC. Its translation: CSVSRPQETQYF.